A single sample is the source of the 5 T cell receptor beta chains below, sequenced in a study of beta chain features in type 1 diabetes. General observations from the study: In every one of the four CD4+ subsets, TCRB CDR3s were moderately but significantly shorter in Type 1 diabetes patients.

Their recognized antigens are unknown. The entirety of the isolated RNA underwent reverse transcription, so expressed TCRB transcripts were sequenced. Libraries were prepared by immunoSEQ multiplex PCR; TCRdb keeps only in-frame clonotypes and omits some of them. The repertoire holds 600,000 to 700,000 clones, with over 10% as singletons. Material: naive CD4+ T cells from blood. These receptor sequences come from a man aged 25-45 years with type 1 diabetes.

The sample holds a few counts of this clone. The V and J genes are TRBV5-4 and TRBJ1-6, with D unresolved. Germline V lookup: CDR1 SGHNT, CDR2 YYREEE (reference sequence). The V end lost 4 bases, the J end lost 10 bases, and 9 bases lay between the germline ends. The CDR3 consists of 12 residues. In DNA, the CDR3 is TGTGCCAGCAGCCTACGAGAATCACCCCTCCACTTT. It encodes CASSLRESPLHF.

This clone was found a few times. The chain combines TRBV29-1 with TRBJ2-3; D is perhaps TRBD2 (5 bases). The CDR3 covers 14 residues. Germline CDR1 reads SQVTM; CDR2 reads ANQGSEA. Trimming left V 6 bases short and J 2 bases short, with 15 bases between. The CDR3 region is CSVTIGGTTDTQYF. The CDR3, as DNA: TGCAGCGTGACTATTGGCGGAACCACAGATACGCAGTATTTT.

For this clone: Here the CDR3 omits its conserved ending phenylalanine or tryptophan, so a read error is the likely source. No DNA is shown, since the ends of the CDR3 on it are uncertain; the CDR3 is the one TCRdb lists. J is TRBJ2-7 and V is TRBV7-9. The CDR3 extends over 12 residues, inclusive of both ends. In germline, CDR1 is SEHNR, CDR2 FQNEAQ (reference sequence). CDR3 residues: CASSLVVPTPRS.

The CDR3 DNA reads as TGTGCCAGCAGTCTAGTATGGCTAGCGGGGGGAAATGAGCAGTTCTTC. Its protein product is CASSLVWLAGGNEQFF. V usage is TRBV7-2 and J usage is TRBJ2-1, with TRBD2 identical over 11 bases. The V segment lost 6 bases and the J segment 7 bases; nucleotides outside the gene matches: 11. There are 16 residues in the CDR3. Germline V CDR1 and CDR2: SGHTA, FQGNSA.

This clone was detected only a few times. The V gene is TRBV6-1, the J gene TRBJ1-2; the D is unclear. Germline V lookup: CDR1 MNHNS, CDR2 SASEGT. The CDR3 runs 13 residues. Between the trimmed V and J ends, which lost 0 bases and 8 bases, there was a span of 10 bases. CDR3 DNA: TGTGCCAGCAGTGAAGCCAGAAGAGGGGGCTACACCTTC. As protein: CASSEARRGGYTF.